This TCR beta chain was identified during a study of OX40 agonist ivuxolimab in advanced cancers. TCRdb's table, derived via immunoSEQ multiplex PCR, lists solely in-frame clones and lacks some. In the table there are just under 60,000 clones, 91% of which are singletons. Germline loops: CDR1 SEHNR, CDR2 FQNEAQ (reference sequence). The CDR3 is made up of 15 amino acids. V lost 6 bases to trimming and J lost 8 bases; unmatched junction nucleotides: 10. The TCR originated in an adult with an advanced solid tumor such as melanoma, head and neck, liver or kidney cancer. The chain combines TRBV7-9 with TRBJ1-4; 9 bases match TRBD1. This material consisted of CD4+ or CD8+ T cells sorted from blood, taken in a trial of the OX40 agonist ivuxolimab. CDR3 loop: CASRRDRVGDEKLFF. The CDR3 bases are TGTGCCAGCAGGCGGGACAGGGTGGGCGACGAAAAACTGTTTTTT. Drawing the rest from reference TRBV7-9 and TRBJ1-4, the complete variable domain is DTGVSQNPRHKITKRGQNVTFRCDPISEHNRLYWYRQTLGQGPEFLTYFQNEAQLEKSRLLSDRFSAERPKGSFSTLEIQRTEQGDSAMYLCASRRDRVGDEKLFFGSGTQLSVL.